This T cell receptor (beta chain) was profiled in a study of cytomegalovirus exposure and HLA in healthy donors. Study in general: There were about 85 million unique TCRs (from HLA-typed donors) in an early data release.

Study conclusions and caveats: Later examination showed HLA-associated TCR beta chains had greater clonal expansion than equally common others.

In germline, CDR1 is SGHVS, CDR2 FQNEAQ. Germline trimming cut 6 bases from V and 13 bases from J; bases unmatched to any gene: 17. This CDR3 contains 15 residues. 13 Jbeta primers and 60 Vbeta primers were used for the PCR. Using immunoSEQ multiplex PCR, the repertoire was profiled, and TCRdb retains in-frame clones only, with some absent. Found here are 95,000 to 110,000 clones, around 73% of them singletons; the top ten hold 6.5% to 8.5%. This clone was observed a few times. Antigen unknown. This receptor was identified in a man aged 25-45 years in good health and CMV-seronegative. The J gene is TRBJ2-1, the V gene TRBV7-8; 8 positions match TRBD2. Sequenced material: PBMCs. In DNA, the CDR3 is TGTGCCAGCAGTCTCCTTATTACTAGCGGAACGGTACAGTTCTTC. Residues: CASSLLITSGTVQFF.